One and the same sample provided the 12 T cell receptor beta chains below, sequenced in a study of blood T cell repertoires in COVID-19. Data came from immunoSEQ multiplex PCR; TCRdb stores just in-frame clones and leaves some out. The table records roughly 240,000 clones, 70% to 85% of them present only once. Sequenced: peripheral blood. These TCRs come from a woman older than 75 with acute or convalescent COVID-19.

V gene TRBV5-1 combines with J gene TRBJ1-6, with D tentatively TRBD1 (5 bases). The CDR3 is 13 amino acids. Germline lookup yields CDR1 SGHRS and CDR2 YFSETQ. V lost 3 bases and J lost 7, with 8 bases in between. CDR3 loop: CASSSEGNSPLHF. The CDR3 DNA is TGCGCCAGCAGCTCGGAGGGGAATTCACCCCTCCACTTT.

This rearrangement joins TRBV2 to TRBJ1-2, with unresolved D. The CDR3 covers 13 residues. The ends were cut back, 11 bases at V and 4 bases at J, with 17 bases in the middle. Looked up from germline, CDR1 is SNHLY and CDR2 is FYNNEI. The CDR3 DNA reads as TGTGCCGGGAGCTTGGTGCCGAGCTATGGCTACACCTTC. Translation: CAGSLVPSYGYTF. The whole variable domain, filled in from reference TRBV2 and TRBJ1-2, reads EPEVTQTPSHQVTQMGQEVILRCVPISNHLYFYWYRQILGQKVEFLVSFYNNEISEKSEIFDDQFSVERPDGSNFTLKIRSTKLEDSAMYFCAGSLVPSYGYTFGSGTRLTVV.

This clone was observed many times. The chain combines TRBV10-1 with TRBJ2-5; tentative D call: TRBD1 (6 bases). CDR1 WNHNN and CDR2 SYGVQD come from the germline V gene (reference sequence). Trimming removed 2 bases at V and 5 bases at J, with 9 bases between. The CDR3 length is 13 residues. DNA for the CDR3: TGCGCCAGCAGTGAGAGCCAGGGGGAGACCCAGTACTTC. Its protein is CASSESQGETQYF.

The chain joins TRBV19 to TRBJ1-2; a weak D match, TRBD1 (6 bases). The CDR3 has 14 amino acids. Germline CDR1 is LNHDA and CDR2 is SQIVND (reference sequence). Between the trimmed V and J ends, which lost 0 bases and 3 bases, there was a span of 8 bases. CDR3 bases: TGTGCCAGTAGTATAGAGGGACACTACTATGGCTACACCTTC. The encoded protein is CASSIEGHYYGYTF. The full variable domain, in which reference TRBV19 and TRBJ1-2 provide the parts outside the CDR3, is DGGITQSPKYLFRKEGQNVTLSCEQNLNHDAMYWYRQDPGQGLRLIYYSQIVNDFQKGDIAEGYSVSREKKESFPLTVTSAQKNPTAFYLCASSIEGHYYGYTFGSGTRLTVV.

The chain is built from TRBV6-2 or TRBV6-3 and TRBJ2-7; 9 bases line up with TRBD1. Trimming at V came to 2 bases and at J to 0 bases, leaving 2 bases not matched to a gene. Germline V gene lookup returns CDR1 MNHEY and CDR2 SVGEGT. CDR3 size: 15 residues. The CDR3 nucleotides read TGTGCCAGCAGTTACGGGGACAGGGTCTCCTACGAGCAGTACTTC. The encoded protein is CASSYGDRVSYEQYF.

The gene calls are TRBV7-2 and TRBJ2-5; 7 nucleotides match TRBD2. Germline V gene sequence: CDR1 SGHTA, CDR2 FQGNSA. The ends lost 3 bases at V and 1 base at J; junction bases unmatched: 5. This CDR3 comprises 15 residues. The CDR3 loop is CASSFQGGSQETQYF. The DNA of the CDR3 is TGTGCCAGCAGCTTCCAGGGAGGGAGCCAAGAGACCCAGTACTTC.

The chain is built from TRBV30 and TRBJ1-1; 9 bases align to TRBD1. The J segment lost 10 bases and the V segment lost 4 bases, leaving 10 bases of the junction unmatched. This CDR3 comprises 13 residues. Germline CDR1 GTSNPN, CDR2 SVGIG (reference sequence). The CDR3 loop reads CAWTGQGPLAAFF. CDR3 DNA: TGTGCCTGGACCGGACAGGGGCCCCTAGCAGCTTTCTTT.

This clone appeared a few times. V usage is TRBV6-2 or TRBV6-3 and J usage is TRBJ2-7; 12 positions match TRBD2. This CDR3 contains 19 residues. J lost 1 base, V lost 0 bases, and 10 bases had no gene match. From germline, CDR1 is MNHEY and CDR2 SVGEGT. The CDR3 reads CASSYSTRWGTSGSYEQYF. CDR3 nucleotides: TGTGCCAGCAGTTACTCTACCAGGTGGGGGACTAGCGGGTCCTACGAGCAGTACTTC.

The CDR3 reads CASSITGQRNEQFF. CDR3 in DNA: TGTGCCAGTAGTATAACGGGACAAAGGAATGAGCAGTTCTTC. The chain has TRBV19 and TRBJ2-1; maybe TRBD1 (6 bases). V was trimmed by 2 bases and J by 7 bases, leaving 12 bases between them. The germline CDR1 and CDR2 sequences are LNHDA and SQIVND (reference sequence). The CDR3 is made up of 14 amino acids.

The chain uses TRBV7-3 and TRBJ1-6; perhaps TRBD1 as D (6 bases). Trimming took 5 bases from V and 9 from J, leaving 14 bases between them. CDR3 length: 14 residues. CDR1 SGHTA and CDR2 FQGTGA come from the germline V gene. The CDR3 sequence: CASSRTGFASPLHF. The CDR3 region has the DNA TGTGCCAGCAGCCGTACAGGGTTCGCTTCACCCCTCCACTTT.

The rearrangement joins TRBV5-3 to TRBJ2-4; D may be TRBD2 (6 bases). TRBV5-3 is known as an ORF, though its function is uncertain. Trimming removed 2 bases from V and 7 bases from J, with 16 bases in between. The CDR3 has 15 amino acids. The CDR3 nucleotides read TGTGCCAGAAGCTTCCAAATGACTAGTAGTAACATTCAGTACTTC. Protein: CARSFQMTSSNIQYF.

The chain carries TRBV11-2 and TRBJ1-2; D might be TRBD1 (5 bases). The length of the CDR3 is 12 residues. Germline assignment: CDR1 SGHAT and CDR2 FQNNGV. The V and J ends lost 3 bases and 4 bases respectively, with 6 bases between them. The CDR3 here is CASSLDTYGYTF. DNA of the CDR3: TGTGCCAGCAGCTTGGACACCTATGGCTACACCTTC.